This entry concerns a single TCR beta chain. Its specificity is not known. The source of the sample is a study of response to subunit inactivated influenza vaccine. Study observations and caveats: The authors suggested that few new T cells are recruited per seasonal influenza vaccination.

TCRdb passed the RT-PCR reads through MiXCR, listing each CDR3 protein once. Of 550,000 to 800,000 distinct CDR3 sequences in the sample, about 15% were seen once. The CDR3 sequence is 15 residues long. V dropped 6 bases and J dropped 5 bases, with 20 bases sitting between them. The sample consisted of PBMCs from blood, taken 11 to 12 days after vaccination. This rearrangement joins TRBV12-3 or TRBV12-4 to TRBJ2-7; possible D gene TRBD2, 5 bases. The receptor was derived from a man aged 45-65 years who received an inactivated influenza vaccine. CDR3 loop: CASSPSRPGKNEQYF. The CDR3 DNA follows: TGTGCCAGCAGCCCAAGTCGCCCCGGGAAGAACGAGCAGTACTTC.